This T cell receptor beta chain is drawn from a study of cytomegalovirus exposure and HLA in healthy donors. The wider study: Tens of millions of unique TCRs from HLA-typed donors were held in an early release of data. General study findings and limits: It was taken for granted in presence/absence analyses that sequencing depth across donors was roughly uniform.

The PCR was carried out with 60 Vbeta primers and 13 Jbeta primers. Methods used by the authors: As a later analysis found, there were around 86 million unique TCR beta chains, of which roughly 11 million were shared. Some clones are missing from TCRdb's copy, which holds only in-frame ones; the method was immunoSEQ multiplex PCR. For V, J and clone size, that table is used; D and trimming come from the DNA. Of about 240,000 clones in the sample, over 70% were seen once. This clone is a singleton in its sample. Its antigen is unknown. This CDR3 is built from 16 residues. The germline CDR1 and CDR2 sequences are ENHRY and SYGVKD. With 0 bases clipped from V and 8 bases from J, the junction kept 7 bases outside the gene matches.

The chain uses TRBV10-3 and TRBJ1-4, with TRBD1 matching 9 bases. This TCR came from a woman aged 55 to 70 in good health and CMV-seropositive. Sequencing was carried out using PBMCs. For the CDR3, the DNA is TGTGCCATCAGTGAGTCCCGGACAGGGGCGGGGGAAAAACTGTTTTTT. The encoded protein is CAISESRTGAGEKLFF.